This TCR beta chain stems from a study of CD8 T cells in Susac syndrome. Background on the study: Within the group of sequenced Susac syndrome patients, about six had active disease and eight were in remission.

A quantity of about 0.5 to 1 ug RNA underwent reverse transcription using random hexamers. TCRdb re-analysed the immunoSEQ multiplex PCR reads in MiXCR, keeping a single row per CDR3 protein. The table records around 80,000 distinct CDR3 sequences, approximately 93% of them present only once. TCR beta from blood CD8+ and CD4+ T cells was sequenced. TEMRA cells underwent FACS enrichment and CD8+ and CD4+ T cells underwent negative isolation. The CDR3 extends over 15 amino acids. Germline V CDR1 and CDR2: SEHNR, FQNEAQ (reference sequence). Trimming took 4 bases from V and 5 from J, leaving 14 bases between them. This clonotype was counted once.

The source of this sequence is a human donor with Susac syndrome. The specimen sequenced was CD8+ T cells from PBMCs. The rearrangement joins TRBV7-9 to TRBJ1-4; D is undetermined. CDR3 residues: CASSWALDGNEKLFF. DNA of the CDR3: TGTGCCAGCAGCTGGGCCCTCGACGGAAATGAAAAACTGTTTTTT.